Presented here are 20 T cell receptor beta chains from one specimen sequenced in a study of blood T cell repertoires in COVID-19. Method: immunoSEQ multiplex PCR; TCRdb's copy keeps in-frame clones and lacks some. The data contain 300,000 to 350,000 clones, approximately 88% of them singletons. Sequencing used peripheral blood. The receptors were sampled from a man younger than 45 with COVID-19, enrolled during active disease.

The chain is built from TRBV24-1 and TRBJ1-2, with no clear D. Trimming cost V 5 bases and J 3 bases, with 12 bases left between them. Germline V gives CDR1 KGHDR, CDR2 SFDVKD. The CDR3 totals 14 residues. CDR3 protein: CATSAGGNDYGYTF. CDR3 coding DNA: TGTGCCACCAGTGCAGGAGGGAACGACTATGGCTACACCTTC.

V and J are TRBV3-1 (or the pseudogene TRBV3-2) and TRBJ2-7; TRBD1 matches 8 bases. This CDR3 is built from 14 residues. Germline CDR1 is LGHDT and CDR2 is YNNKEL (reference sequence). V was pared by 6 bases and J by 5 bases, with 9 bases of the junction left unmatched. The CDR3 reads CASRPGQEDHEQYF. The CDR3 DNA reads TGTGCCAGCAGACCGGGACAGGAAGACCACGAGCAGTACTTC.

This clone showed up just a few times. The chain's CDR3 is CAIGQVENTEAFF. The CDR3 nucleotides read TGTGCCATCGGACAGGTCGAGAACACTGAAGCTTTCTTT. V and J are TRBV10-3 and TRBJ1-1, with 7 positions matching TRBD1. Germline values: CDR1 ENHRY, CDR2 SYGVKD. Germline trimming cut 8 bases from V and 1 base from J; bases unmatched to any gene: 4. The CDR3 runs 13 residues.

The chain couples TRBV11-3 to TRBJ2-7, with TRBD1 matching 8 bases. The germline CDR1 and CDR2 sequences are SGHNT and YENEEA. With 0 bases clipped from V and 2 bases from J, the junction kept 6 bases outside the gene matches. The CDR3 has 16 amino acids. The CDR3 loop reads CASSLDVGTGTYEQYF. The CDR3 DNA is TGTGCCAGCAGCTTAGATGTTGGGACAGGAACCTACGAGCAGTACTTC.

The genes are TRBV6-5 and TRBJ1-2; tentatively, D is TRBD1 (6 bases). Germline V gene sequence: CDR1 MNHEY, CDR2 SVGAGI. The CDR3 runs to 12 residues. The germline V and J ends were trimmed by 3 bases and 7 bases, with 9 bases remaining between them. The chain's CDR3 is CASSYTGFGYTF. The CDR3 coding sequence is TGTGCCAGCAGTTATACAGGGTTTGGCTACACCTTC.

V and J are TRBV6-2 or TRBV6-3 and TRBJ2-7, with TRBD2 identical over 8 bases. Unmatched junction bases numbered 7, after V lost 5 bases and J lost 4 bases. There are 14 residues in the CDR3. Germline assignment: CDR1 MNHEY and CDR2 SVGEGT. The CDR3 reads CASSRGSGKYEQYF. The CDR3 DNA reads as TGTGCCAGCAGTCGGGGTAGCGGGAAGTACGAGCAGTACTTC.

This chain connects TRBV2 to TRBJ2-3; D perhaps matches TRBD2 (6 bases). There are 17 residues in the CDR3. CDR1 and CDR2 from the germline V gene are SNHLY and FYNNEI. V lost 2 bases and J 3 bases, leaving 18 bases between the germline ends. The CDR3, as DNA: TGTGCCAGCAGTGAATTCAAGCGGCGGGGAGGTACAGATACGCAGTATTTT. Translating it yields CASSEFKRRGGTDTQYF.

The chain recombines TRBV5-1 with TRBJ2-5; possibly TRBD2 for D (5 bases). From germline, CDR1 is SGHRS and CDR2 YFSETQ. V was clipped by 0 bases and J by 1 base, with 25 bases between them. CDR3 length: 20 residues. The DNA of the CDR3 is TGCGCCAGCAGCTTGGTCGATCTTTTAAGGCTCCGGGATACCCAAGAGACCCAGTACTTC. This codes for CASSLVDLLRLRDTQETQYF. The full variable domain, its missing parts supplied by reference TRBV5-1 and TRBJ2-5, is KAGVTQTPRYLIKTRGQQVTLSCSPISGHRSVSWYQQTPGQGLQFLFEYFSETQRNKGNFPGRFSGRQFSNSRSEMNVSTLELGDSALYLCASSLVDLLRLRDTQETQYFGPGTRLLVL.

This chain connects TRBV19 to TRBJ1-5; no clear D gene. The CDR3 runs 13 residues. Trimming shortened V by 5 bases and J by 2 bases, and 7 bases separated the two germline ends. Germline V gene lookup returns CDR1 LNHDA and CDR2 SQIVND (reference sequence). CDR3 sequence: CASSWSGNQPQHF. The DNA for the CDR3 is TGTGCCAGTAGTTGGTCGGGCAATCAGCCCCAGCATTTT.

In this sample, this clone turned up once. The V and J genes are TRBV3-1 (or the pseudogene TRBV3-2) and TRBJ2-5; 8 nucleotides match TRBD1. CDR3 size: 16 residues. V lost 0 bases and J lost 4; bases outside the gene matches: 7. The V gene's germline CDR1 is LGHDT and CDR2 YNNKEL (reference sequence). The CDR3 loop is CASSQDRGTGGETQYF. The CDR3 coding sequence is TGTGCCAGCAGCCAAGATCGGGGGACAGGAGGAGAGACCCAGTACTTC.

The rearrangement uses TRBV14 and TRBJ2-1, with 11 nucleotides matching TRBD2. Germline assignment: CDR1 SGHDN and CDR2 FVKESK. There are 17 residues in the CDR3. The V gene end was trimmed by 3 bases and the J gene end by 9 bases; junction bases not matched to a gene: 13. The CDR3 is CASSHHTSGGTGGEQFF. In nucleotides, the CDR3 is TGTGCCAGCAGCCATCACACTAGCGGGGGAACTGGAGGTGAGCAGTTCTTC.

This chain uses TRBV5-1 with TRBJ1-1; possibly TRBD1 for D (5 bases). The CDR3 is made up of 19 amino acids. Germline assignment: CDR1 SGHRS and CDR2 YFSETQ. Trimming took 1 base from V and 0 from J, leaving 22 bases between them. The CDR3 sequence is CASSLRERDPEGMNTEAFF. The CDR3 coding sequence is TGCGCCAGCAGCTTGAGGGAAAGGGACCCGGAGGGAATGAACACTGAAGCTTTCTTT.

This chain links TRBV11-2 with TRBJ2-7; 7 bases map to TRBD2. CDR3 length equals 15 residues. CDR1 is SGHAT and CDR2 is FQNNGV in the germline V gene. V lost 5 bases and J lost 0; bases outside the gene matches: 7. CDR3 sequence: CASSPGRGFSYEQYF. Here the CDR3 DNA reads TGTGCCAGCAGCCCTGGGAGGGGCTTCTCCTACGAGCAGTACTTC.

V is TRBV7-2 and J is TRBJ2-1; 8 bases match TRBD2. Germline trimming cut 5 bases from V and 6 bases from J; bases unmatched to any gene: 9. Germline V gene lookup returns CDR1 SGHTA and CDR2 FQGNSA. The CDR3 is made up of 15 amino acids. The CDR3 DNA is TGTGCCAGCAGCGTTCTAGCGGGCCGGCTCAATGAGCAGTTCTTC. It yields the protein CASSVLAGRLNEQFF.

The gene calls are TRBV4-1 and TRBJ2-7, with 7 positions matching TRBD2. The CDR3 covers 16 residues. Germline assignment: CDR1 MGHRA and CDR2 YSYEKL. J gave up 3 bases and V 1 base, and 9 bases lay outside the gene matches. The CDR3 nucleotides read TGCGCCAGCAGCCAAGCTTCGACGGGGGGAGGCTACGAGCAGTACTTC. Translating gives CASSQASTGGGYEQYF.

CDR3 DNA sequence: TGTGCCATCAGTGAGTTTTCTAAATCTGGGGCCAACGTCCTGACTTTC. This sequence encodes CAISEFSKSGANVLTF. V gene TRBV10-3 combines with J gene TRBJ2-6; D remains ambiguous. The CDR3 spans 16 residues. V lost 1 base, J lost 1 base, and 8 bases lay in between. Looked up from germline, CDR1 is ENHRY and CDR2 is SYGVKD.

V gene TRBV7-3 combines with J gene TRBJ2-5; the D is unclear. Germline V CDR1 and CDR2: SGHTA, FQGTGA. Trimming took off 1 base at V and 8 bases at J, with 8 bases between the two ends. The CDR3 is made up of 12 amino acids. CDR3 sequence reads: CASSLNSQTQYF. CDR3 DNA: TGTGCCAGCAGCTTAAACAGTCAAACCCAGTACTTC.

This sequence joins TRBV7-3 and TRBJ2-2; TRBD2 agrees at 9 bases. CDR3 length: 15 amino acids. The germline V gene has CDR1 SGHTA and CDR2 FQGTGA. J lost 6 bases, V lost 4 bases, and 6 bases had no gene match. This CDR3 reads CASSSSGAEAGELFF. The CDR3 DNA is TGTGCCAGCAGCTCTAGCGGGGCTGAGGCCGGGGAGCTGTTTTTT.

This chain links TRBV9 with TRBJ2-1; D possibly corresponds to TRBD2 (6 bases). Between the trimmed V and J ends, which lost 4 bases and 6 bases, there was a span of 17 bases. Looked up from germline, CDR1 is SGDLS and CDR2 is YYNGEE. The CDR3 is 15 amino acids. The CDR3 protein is CASSLGGVRGNEQFF. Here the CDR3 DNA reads TGTGCCAGCAGCTTGGGGGGAGTAAGAGGCAATGAGCAGTTCTTC. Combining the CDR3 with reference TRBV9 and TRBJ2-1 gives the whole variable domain DSGVTQTPKHLITATGQRVTLRCSPRSGDLSVYWYQQSLDQGLQFLIQYYNGEERAKGNILERFSAQQFPDLHSELNLSSLELGDSALYFCASSLGGVRGNEQFFGPGTRLTVL.

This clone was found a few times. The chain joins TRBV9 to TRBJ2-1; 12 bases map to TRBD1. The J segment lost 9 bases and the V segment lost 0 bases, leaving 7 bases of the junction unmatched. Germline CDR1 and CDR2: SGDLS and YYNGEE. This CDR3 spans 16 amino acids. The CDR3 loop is CASSVAGTGGGSEQFF. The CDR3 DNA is TGTGCCAGCAGCGTAGCCGGGACAGGGGGCGGGAGTGAGCAGTTCTTC.